This TCR beta chain was recovered during a study of blood T cells in healthy people across ages. Together with a sample-barcoded 5' primer, a J-beta primer mix was included in a second PCR lasting about 6 to 11 cycles. The study obtained at least 2.5 million CDR3-containing paired-end reads from every sample. MiXCR was run by TCRdb on the 5' RACE reads, yielding one entry per CDR3 protein. The table has under 800,000 distinct CDR3 sequences, over 20% seen once. All donors came from Russia, were Caucasian and healthy, and spanned ages roughly 6 to 95. Researchers collected around 10 milliliters of peripheral blood from every single donor. This clonotype has just a few counts. The antigen remains unidentified. Study findings and constraints: The CMV status of each donor remained undetermined, and this could have confounded shifts in expanded clonotypes.

The CDR3 is 15 residues long. V lost 5 bases to trimming and J lost 11 bases, with 24 bases between them. CDR1 and CDR2 (germline): MNHEY, SVGAGI. The TCR comes from a man aged 65-85 years in good health. The chain combines TRBV6-5 with TRBJ2-5; a possible D gene is TRBD2 (5 bases). The sample taken for sequencing was blood. CDR3 nucleotide sequence: TGTGCCAGCAGTCGGCCAGCGGCTGGGCCCTACGGGCAGTACTTC. Translating it yields CASSRPAAGPYGQYF.